The present T cell receptor beta chain was sequenced within a study of PD-1 blockade in classical Hodgkin lymphoma. Time point meaning: newly diagnosed, previously untreated cHL patient sample. Negative magnetic selection isolated CD4+ T cells from thawed PBMCs. The CDR3 length is 14 residues. In germline, CDR1 is MNHEY, CDR2 SMNVEV (reference sequence). V was pared by 4 bases and J by 7 bases, with 16 bases between. Method: immunoSEQ multiplex PCR; TCRdb's copy keeps in-frame clones and lacks some. The sample has roughly 31,000 clones, around 89% seen once. The rearrangement links TRBV27 to TRBJ2-5, with D possibly matching TRBD2 (6 bases). Sequencing was done on a sample of CD4+ T cells from blood. This receptor was taken from a human donor with classical Hodgkin lymphoma. The CDR3 region is CASSSLATEGTQYF. In DNA form, the CDR3 reads TGTGCCAGCAGTTCACTAGCCACAGAGGGGACCCAGTACTTC.